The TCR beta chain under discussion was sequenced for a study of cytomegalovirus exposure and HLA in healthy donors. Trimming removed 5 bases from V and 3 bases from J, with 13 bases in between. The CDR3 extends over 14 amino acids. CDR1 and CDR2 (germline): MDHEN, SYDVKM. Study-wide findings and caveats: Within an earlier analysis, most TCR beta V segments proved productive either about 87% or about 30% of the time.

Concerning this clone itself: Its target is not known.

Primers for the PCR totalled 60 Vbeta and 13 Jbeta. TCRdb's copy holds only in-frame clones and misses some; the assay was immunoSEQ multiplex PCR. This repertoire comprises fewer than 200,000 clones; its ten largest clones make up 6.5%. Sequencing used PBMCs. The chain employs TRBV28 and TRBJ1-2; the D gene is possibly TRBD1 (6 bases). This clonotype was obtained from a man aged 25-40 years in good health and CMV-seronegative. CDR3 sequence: CASSQGSNYYGYTF. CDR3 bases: TGTGCCAGCAGTCAGGGGTCAAATTACTATGGCTACACCTTC.